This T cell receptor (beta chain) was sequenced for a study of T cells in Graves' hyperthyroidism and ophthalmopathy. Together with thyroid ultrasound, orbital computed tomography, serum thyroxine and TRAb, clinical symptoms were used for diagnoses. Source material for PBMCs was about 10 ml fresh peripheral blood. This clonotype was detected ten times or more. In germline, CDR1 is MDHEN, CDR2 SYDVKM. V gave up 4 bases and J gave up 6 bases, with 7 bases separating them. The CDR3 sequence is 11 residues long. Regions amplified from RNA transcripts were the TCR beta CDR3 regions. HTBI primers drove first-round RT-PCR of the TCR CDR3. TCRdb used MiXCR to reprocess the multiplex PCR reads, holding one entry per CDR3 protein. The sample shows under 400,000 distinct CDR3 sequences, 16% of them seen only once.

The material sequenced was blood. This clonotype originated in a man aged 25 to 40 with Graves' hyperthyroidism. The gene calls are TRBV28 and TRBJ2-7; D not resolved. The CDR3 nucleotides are TGTGCCAGCAGTTCCCAGCTCGAGCAGTACTTC. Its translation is CASSSQLEQYF.